The 28 T cell receptor beta chains below all came from one sample that was sequenced in a study of spatial heterogeneity in lung cancer. Stated time point: blood at routine non-recurrence follow-up after resection. MiXCR, applied by TCRdb to the 5' RACE reads, yields one record per CDR3 protein. The sample consists of roughly 46,000 distinct CDR3 sequences, approximately 12% of them appearing once. Sample: PBMCs, taken at follow-up. These TCRs come from a male donor with early-stage non-small cell lung cancer.

The CDR3: CASSQAGTGRLWKLFF. CDR3 coding DNA: TGCGCCAGCAGCCAAGCGGGAACAGGGAGGTTATGGAAACTGTTTTTT. The V and J genes are TRBV4-3 and TRBJ1-4; possible D gene TRBD1, 6 bases. V was cut by 1 base and J by 11 bases, with 20 bases left in between. The V gene's germline CDR1 is LGHNA and CDR2 YSLEER. There are 16 residues in the CDR3.

The J gene is TRBJ2-1, the V gene TRBV9; 7 bases are a match to TRBD2. CDR3 length equals 15 residues. Germline V gene lookup returns CDR1 SGDLS and CDR2 YYNGEE. J gave up 8 bases and V 2 bases, and 10 bases lay outside the gene matches. CDR3 coding DNA: TGTGCCAGCAGCGTCTCCCCGACTAGCACCCATGAGCAGTTCTTC. Protein product: CASSVSPTSTHEQFF. Full variable domain (missing parts from reference TRBV9 and TRBJ2-1): DSGVTQTPKHLITATGQRVTLRCSPRSGDLSVYWYQQSLDQGLQFLIQYYNGEERAKGNILERFSAQQFPDLHSELNLSSLELGDSALYFCASSVSPTSTHEQFFGPGTRLTVL.

V usage is TRBV3-1 and J usage is TRBJ2-3; 11 nucleotides align to TRBD2. The germline V gene encodes CDR1 LGHDT and CDR2 YNNKEL (reference sequence). CDR3 size: 20 residues. Trimming took 0 bases from V and 4 from J; bases not matched to a gene: 15. Here the CDR3 reads CASSQDFRVAGGPGADTQYF. CDR3 nucleotide sequence: TGTGCCAGCAGCCAAGATTTTAGGGTAGCGGGAGGGCCTGGAGCAGATACGCAGTATTTT.

This clonotype was detected ten times or more. The chain joins TRBV7-2 to TRBJ1-1, with D uncertain. With 1 base removed from V and 0 bases from J, the gap between germline ends came to 18 bases. The germline V gene has CDR1 SGHTA and CDR2 FQGNSA. The CDR3 is made up of 18 amino acids. CDR3 residues: CASSLVGYTPLVNTEAFF. Here the CDR3 DNA reads TGTGCCAGCAGCTTAGTAGGGTACACGCCGTTAGTGAACACTGAAGCTTTCTTT.

In this sample, this clonotype turned up many times. The gene calls are TRBV12-3 or TRBV12-4 and TRBJ1-1; D is uncertain. This CDR3 comprises 15 residues. V was trimmed by 4 bases and J by 1 base, leaving 13 bases between them. As DNA, the CDR3 is TGTGCCAGCAGTTCGACGGCAGGAGGGAACACTGAAGCTTTCTTT. Protein sequence: CASSSTAGGNTEAFF.

In its sample, this clonotype was seen many times. The rearrangement uses TRBV20-1 and TRBJ1-1, with D unresolved. Germline V lookup: CDR1 DFQATT, CDR2 SNEGSKA (reference sequence). The CDR3 runs to 12 residues. The V end lost 3 bases, the J end lost 2 bases, and 7 bases lay between the germline ends. CDR3: CSASSANTEAFF. The CDR3 nucleotides read TGCAGTGCTAGTTCAGCCAACACTGAAGCTTTCTTT.

This clonotype was seen repeatedly, ten times or more. J is TRBJ2-5 and V is TRBV21-1; the table assigns TRBD2, which was not confirmed against the DNA. TRBV21-1 is a pseudogene. The CDR3 has 15 amino acids. This CDR3 reads CASSKDSGPQETQYF. In DNA, the CDR3 is TGTGCCAGCAGCAAAGATTCAGGGCCCCAAGAGACCCAGTACTTC.

This clonotype has a handful of counts. The chain links TRBV9 to TRBJ1-1, with 8 bases identical to TRBD1. Per the germline V gene, CDR1 is SGDLS and CDR2 is YYNGEE. Unmatched junction bases numbered 10, after V lost 2 bases and J lost 7 bases. The CDR3 runs to 15 residues. CDR3 bases: TGTGCCAGCAGCGTGAGTCCTCAGGGGGCGTTTGAAGCTTTCTTT. Its protein is CASSVSPQGAFEAFF.

The chain joins TRBV5-1 to TRBJ2-5; D is uncertain. This CDR3 comprises 15 residues. Germline values: CDR1 SGHRS, CDR2 YFSETQ. Trimming cost V 0 bases and J 3 bases, with 12 bases left between them. The CDR3 reads CASSLAKGQEETQYF. CDR3 nucleotides: TGCGCCAGCAGCTTGGCCAAGGGTCAGGAAGAGACCCAGTACTTC.

The table lists this clonotype with many counts. This rearrangement joins TRBV12-3 or TRBV12-4 to TRBJ1-1; D is unresolved. The CDR3 length is 13 residues. V was shortened by 2 bases and J by 4 bases, with 8 bases between the two germline ends. CDR3 coding DNA: TGTGCCAGCAGTTTACAGGATCGCACTGAAGCTTTCTTT. It yields the protein CASSLQDRTEAFF.

The rearrangement links TRBV5-4 to TRBJ2-2; 8 bases map to TRBD2. CDR1 is SGHNT and CDR2 is YYREEE in the germline V gene (reference sequence). The CDR3 runs to 15 residues. J was trimmed by 4 bases and V by 3 bases; bases with no gene match: 5. CDR3: CASSYERGTTGELFF. For the CDR3, the DNA is TGTGCCAGCAGCTATGAGCGGGGGACCACCGGGGAGCTGTTTTTT.

The chain carries TRBV5-1 and TRBJ2-1; maybe TRBD2 (5 bases). V lost 0 bases and J 8 bases, leaving 15 bases between the germline ends. CDR1 SGHRS and CDR2 YFSETQ come from the germline V gene. CDR3 length equals 15 residues. DNA for the CDR3: TGCGCCAGCAGCTTGGAGGGAGTCGGACGGCATGAGCAGTTCTTC. Its protein is CASSLEGVGRHEQFF.

A word on this clonotype: Being one base from a much bigger clone, this may be a read error. The chain combines TRBV24-1 with TRBJ2-7; perhaps TRBD2 as D (6 bases). This CDR3 region has 15 residues. Per the germline V gene, CDR1 is KGHDR and CDR2 is SFDVKD. V lost 3 bases to trimming and J lost 6 bases, with 17 bases between them. The CDR3 reads CATSDAGSSDAEQYF. CDR3 DNA: TGTGCCACCAGTGATGCCGGGTCTAGCGACGCCGAGCAGTACTTC.

On this clonotype: Given a much more abundant clone one base away, this may be a read error. The V gene is TRBV29-1, the J gene TRBJ2-4; D is ambiguous. Trimming cost V 1 base and J 9 bases, with 10 bases left between them. The germline V gene has CDR1 SQVTM and CDR2 ANQGSEA. The CDR3 has 12 amino acids. The CDR3 DNA is TGCAGCGTTGAAGGGGCGGAAACCATTCAGTACTTC. It encodes CSVEGAETIQYF.

The sample holds many counts of this clonotype. The rearrangement links TRBV6-5 to TRBJ2-7; 10 bases are a match to TRBD1. The CDR3 is 14 amino acids. V lost 6 bases and J lost 3; bases outside the gene matches: 5. Germline V gene lookup returns CDR1 MNHEY and CDR2 SVGAGI. CDR3 in amino acids: CASSMTGGVYEQYF. CDR3 DNA sequence: TGTGCCAGCAGCATGACAGGGGGCGTCTACGAGCAGTACTTC.

The chain links TRBV6-2 or TRBV6-3 to TRBJ2-6; tentatively, D is TRBD1 (6 bases). CDR1 MNHEY and CDR2 SVGEGT come from the germline V gene. The V end lost 7 bases, the J end lost 0 bases, and 16 bases lay between the germline ends. The CDR3 spans 17 residues. Here the CDR3 DNA reads TGTGCCAGCACCCAAAACAGGGCCCTCTCTGGGGCCAACGTCCTGACTTTC. It is translated as CASTQNRALSGANVLTF.

As concerns this clonotype: This could be a read error, since a much larger clone is one nucleotide away. The gene calls are TRBV6-6 and TRBJ2-4; no reliable D call. Trimming took 7 bases from V and 5 from J, leaving 12 bases between them. Germline CDR1 is MNHNY and CDR2 is SVGAGI (reference sequence). This CDR3 is 13 amino acids long. CDR3 loop: CASTNGPQNIQYF. Written as DNA, the CDR3 is TGTGCCAGCACCAACGGACCTCAAAACATTCAGTACTTC.

This clonotype was counted many times. This chain connects TRBV9 to TRBJ1-1; D is unresolved. CDR1 SGDLS and CDR2 YYNGEE come from the germline V gene. CDR3 length: 15 residues. Trimming shortened V by 0 bases and J by 0 bases, and 9 bases separated the two germline ends. The CDR3 nucleotides read TGTGCCAGCAGCGTAGTGAGCAGACTGAACACTGAAGCTTTCTTT. As protein: CASSVVSRLNTEAFF.

This clonotype was found many times. The chain recombines TRBV6-4 with TRBJ1-5; 7 bases align to TRBD1. Germline V gene sequence: CDR1 MRHNA, CDR2 SNTAGT. The CDR3 consists of 13 residues. The J segment lost 7 bases and the V segment lost 5 bases, leaving 5 bases of the junction unmatched. The CDR3 sequence: CASSPEQGQPQHF. CDR3 nucleotides: TGTGCCAGCAGTCCCGAACAGGGGCAGCCCCAGCATTTT.

This chain uses TRBV6-4 with TRBJ2-3; D is unresolved. The CDR3 is 14 residues long. The germline CDR1 and CDR2 sequences are MRHNA and SNTAGT. V shed 4 bases and J shed 1 base, with 9 bases lying between them. CDR3 in amino acids: CASSGRGGTDTQYF. DNA of the CDR3: TGTGCCAGCAGTGGGCGTGGGGGCACAGATACGCAGTATTTT.

This clonotype came up many times. The J gene is TRBJ2-7, the V gene TRBV27, with unresolved D. This CDR3 region has 13 residues. Trimming took 2 bases from V and 7 from J, leaving 12 bases between them. CDR1 is MNHEY, CDR2 SMNVEV, per germline (reference sequence). The CDR3 DNA follows: TGTGCCAGCAGTTTAACGGGCCGATCAGAGCAGTACTTC. Encoded protein: CASSLTGRSEQYF.

The chain is built from TRBV12-3 or TRBV12-4 and TRBJ1-2, with TRBD1 identical over 7 bases. V dropped 6 bases and J dropped 4; count of bases not matched to a gene: 11. CDR3 length equals 15 residues. CDR3 coding DNA: TGTGCCAGCAGCCCCGGACAGGCCGGCATCTATGGCTACACCTTC. It codes for CASSPGQAGIYGYTF.

Regarding this clonotype: This may arise from a read error, as a much more abundant clone is one base away. Given the absence of the conserved phenylalanine or tryptophan at the CDR3 end, a read error is likely. The V call is TRBV12-3 or TRBV12-4, the J call TRBJ1-5; possible D gene TRBD1, 5 bases. This CDR3 has 15 amino acids. V was shortened by 5 bases and J by 6 bases, with 17 bases between the two germline ends. The CDR3 protein is CASSPRGGEVQPQHS. The CDR3 region has the DNA TGTGCCAGCAGTCCACGGGGAGGGGAGGTTCAGCCCCAGCATTCT.

V and J are TRBV5-1 and TRBJ1-1; D call uncertain. The CDR3 has 14 residues. The germline CDR1 and CDR2 sequences are SGHRS and YFSETQ. Trimming left V 4 bases short and J 1 base short, with 11 bases between. The CDR3, as DNA: TGCGCCAGCAGCCTCCGGGTGGGGAACACTGAAGCTTTCTTT. This sequence encodes CASSLRVGNTEAFF.

This clonotype was found a few times. The V gene is TRBV5-5, the J gene TRBJ2-7, with 9 bases fitting TRBD1. The CDR3 extends over 14 amino acids. The V and J ends lost 8 bases and 2 bases, in that order; junction bases with no gene match: 8. From germline, CDR1 is SGHKS and CDR2 YYEKEE (reference sequence). The CDR3 region has the DNA TGTGCCAGTCTCCCGGGACAGGGCCCCTACGAGCAGTACTTC. Encoded protein: CASLPGQGPYEQYF. Looking up the rest from reference TRBV5-5 and TRBJ2-7 gives the full variable domain: DAGVTQSPTHLIKTRGQQVTLRCSPISGHKSVSWYQQVLGQGPQFIFQYYEKEERGRGNFPDRFSARQFPNYSSELNVNALLLGDSALYLCASLPGQGPYEQYFGPGTRLTVT.

This sequence joins TRBV2 and TRBJ2-7; TRBD2 might be the D (5 bases). V lost 6 bases and J lost 3, with 9 bases in between. Per the germline V gene, CDR1 is SNHLY and CDR2 is FYNNEI. This CDR3 contains 12 residues. CDR3 region: CASRLDYYEQYF. The CDR3 DNA reads TGTGCCAGCAGACTAGACTACTACGAGCAGTACTTC.

Ten or more counts support this clonotype. The chain employs TRBV20-1 and TRBJ1-5; the D is unclear. The CDR3 runs to 13 residues. Looked up from germline, CDR1 is DFQATT and CDR2 is SNEGSKA (reference sequence). V gave up 1 base and J gave up 4 bases, with 8 bases separating them. For the CDR3, the DNA is TGCAGTGCTAGAGCGGAGCTAAATCAGCCCCAGCATTTT. Translated: CSARAELNQPQHF.

In its sample, this clonotype was seen many times. The chain employs TRBV9 and TRBJ1-4; no firm D call. The CDR3 covers 13 residues. Germline loops: CDR1 SGDLS, CDR2 YYNGEE. The V end was cut by 0 bases, the J end by 4 bases, with 4 bases between. CDR3 in amino acids: CASSVGVNEKLFF. The CDR3 region has the DNA TGTGCCAGCAGCGTAGGCGTTAATGAAAAACTGTTTTTT. The variable domain in full, completed from reference TRBV9 and TRBJ1-4, reads DSGVTQTPKHLITATGQRVTLRCSPRSGDLSVYWYQQSLDQGLQFLIQYYNGEERAKGNILERFSAQQFPDLHSELNLSSLELGDSALYFCASSVGVNEKLFFGSGTQLSVL.